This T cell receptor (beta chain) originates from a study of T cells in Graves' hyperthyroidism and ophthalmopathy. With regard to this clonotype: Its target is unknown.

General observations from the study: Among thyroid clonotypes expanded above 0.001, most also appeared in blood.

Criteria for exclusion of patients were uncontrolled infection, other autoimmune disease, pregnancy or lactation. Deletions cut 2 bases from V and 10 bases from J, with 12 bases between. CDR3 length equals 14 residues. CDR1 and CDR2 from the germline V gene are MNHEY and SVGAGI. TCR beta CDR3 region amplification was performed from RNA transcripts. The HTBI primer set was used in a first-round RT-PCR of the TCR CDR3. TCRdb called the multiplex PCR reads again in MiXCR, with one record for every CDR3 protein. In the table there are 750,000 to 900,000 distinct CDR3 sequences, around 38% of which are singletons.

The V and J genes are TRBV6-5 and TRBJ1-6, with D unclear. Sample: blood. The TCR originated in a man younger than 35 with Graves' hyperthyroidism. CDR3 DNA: TGTGCCAGCAGTTACGGAGGGATTGACTCACCCCTCCACTTT. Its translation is CASSYGGIDSPLHF.